Sequencing of this TCR beta chain was carried out in a study of Ad26.COV2.S vaccination and SARS-CoV-2 variants. The treatment here: 15 to 20 received Ad26.COV2.S at low or high dose, single or two shots; about 5 received placebo; per-sample allocation not given. Sampling was performed 63 days after the first vaccine or placebo injection. An Ad26 vector expressing Wuhan-strain SARS-CoV-2 spike served as the vaccine. On this clone: The antigen is unknown.

Whole-study findings and limits: Responses of T cells in total may have been underestimated by the TCR breadth and depth analyses.

Sequencing used immunoSEQ multiplex PCR; TCRdb keeps in-frame clones, though not all of them. The sample lists roughly 350,000 clones; roughly 89% were seen once. CDR3 size: 13 residues. With V trimmed by 6 bases and J by 8 bases, 3 bases remained unmatched. Germline-derived CDR1 and CDR2 are ENHRY and SYGVKD. The clonotype originates from a person aged 18 to 65 who received the Ad26.COV2.S COVID-19 vaccine or a placebo. The sample consisted of peripheral blood, taken in a trial of Ad26.COV2.S vaccine versus placebo. This chain joins TRBV10-3 and TRBJ2-1; 11 positions agree with TRBD1. The CDR3 region is CAIRPGQGDEQFF. The CDR3 region has the DNA TGTGCCATCAGACCGGGACAGGGGGATGAGCAGTTCTTC.